These T cell receptor beta chains were read from a single sample in a study of CD8 T cells in Susac syndrome. TCRdb ran MiXCR on the immunoSEQ multiplex PCR reads and lists one entry per CDR3 protein. The repertoire includes under 200,000 distinct CDR3 sequences, 90% to 95% of them detected once, and approximately 0.09% sits in the top ten. Material for sequencing was CD4+ T cells from PBMCs. The origin of the receptors is a human donor with Susac syndrome. Each CDR3 is given with its conserved first and last residue. The D gene is left open where the match is weak. Size is omitted from some rows. Given values are once, few, many or a class for expanded clones.

clone size,V gene,D gene,J gene,CDR3 DNA,CDR3 protein
.,TRBV12-3/TRBV12-4,.,TRBJ2-1,TGTGCCAGCAGAGAGATCGGCGGGGCCTACAATGAGCAGTTCTTC,CASREIGGAYNEQFF
.,TRBV4-2,.,TRBJ1-5,TGTGCCAGCAGCCAAGAAGCCGTGGCAGCGGATCAGCCCCAGCATTTT,CASSQEAVAADQPQHF
once,TRBV3-1,.,TRBJ1-2,TGTGCCAGCAGCCAAGGACATGCCAATGGCTACACCTTC,CASSQGHANGYTF
.,TRBV7-3,TRBD2,TRBJ2-7,TGTGCCAGCAGCCCTGGGGGGGTAGGCTCCTACGAGCAGTACTTC,CASSPGGVGSYEQYF
.,TRBV7-9,.,TRBJ1-1,TGTGCCAGCAGCACAAACACTGAAGCTTTCTTT,CASSTNTEAFF
once,TRBV5-1,.,TRBJ2-7,TGCGCCAGCAGCTTGGAGGGGGGGATCTACGAGCAGTACTTC,CASSLEGGIYEQYF
.,TRBV20-1,.,TRBJ2-2,TGCAGTGCTAGAGTCGGGGGAGGAATCGGGGAGCTGTTTTTT,CSARVGGGIGELFF
.,TRBV6-2/TRBV6-3,.,TRBJ2-7,TGTGCCAGCAGTTACAGGGCCTACGAGCAGTACTTC,CASSYRAYEQYF
once,TRBV9,TRBD1,TRBJ1-4,TGTGCCAGCAGCGTCTCCGGGACAGGGGTTGAAAAACTGTTTTTT,CASSVSGTGVEKLFF
once,TRBV6-6,.,TRBJ2-1,TGTGCCAGCAGTTACCGTGGGACTCAATACAATGAGCAGTTCTTC,CASSYRGTQYNEQFF
.,TRBV5-5,.,TRBJ1-4,TGTGCCAGCAGCTTGGAGGGGTTAGGGAGGTTGACTAATGAAAAACTGTTTTTT,CASSLEGLGRLTNEKLFF
.,TRBV28,.,TRBJ1-5,TGTGCCAGCAGTTTTGGAGGGGACAATCAGCCCCAGCATTTT,CASSFGGDNQPQHF
.,TRBV9,TRBD2,TRBJ2-5,TGTGCCAGCAGCGTAGGGCTAGCGGGGGAGGGGCAGACCCAGTACTTC,CASSVGLAGEGQTQYF
.,TRBV20-1,TRBD1,TRBJ1-5,TGCAGTGCCTCTGGGGACAGAGATCAGCCCCAGCATTTT,CSASGDRDQPQHF
.,TRBV30,.,TRBJ2-7,TGTGCCTGGAGTGTAGTCGACGAGCAGTACTTC,CAWSVVDEQYF
.,TRBV18,TRBD2,TRBJ2-1,TGTGCCAGCTCACCAACCCCGTCTCTAGCGGGGGGGCCCAATGAGCAGTTCTTC,CASSPTPSLAGGPNEQFF
once,TRBV12-3/TRBV12-4,.,TRBJ1-4,TGTGCCAGCAGTTTATGGGCGGGGGACGAAAAACTGTTTTTT,CASSLWAGDEKLFF
.,TRBV30,.,TRBJ1-5,TGTGCCTGGGAGGGGGGCAGGAATCAGCCCCAGCATTTT,CAWEGGRNQPQHF
.,TRBV5-1,.,TRBJ2-2,TGCGCCAGCAGCTTGTTACGGTTCGCGAACACCGGGGAGCTGTTTTTT,CASSLLRFANTGELFF
.,TRBV7-9,.,TRBJ2-3,TGTGCCAGCAGTAAGTTAGGAGTCGGGAACTCGGCAGATACGCAGTATTTT,CASSKLGVGNSADTQYF
.,TRBV7-3,.,TRBJ2-1,TGTGCCAGCAGCTTAAGAGGGGGAGGGCCTCGGAATGAGCAGTTCTTC,CASSLRGGGPRNEQFF
.,TRBV27,TRBD1,TRBJ2-7,TGTGCCAGCAGTACCGCCGGGACAGGGGGCGAGCAGTACTTC,CASSTAGTGGEQYF
.,TRBV3-1,TRBD2,TRBJ2-3,TGTGCCAGCAGCCCGAACAGCGGGGGCTACACAGATACGCAGTATTTT,CASSPNSGGYTDTQYF
.,TRBV19,TRBD1,TRBJ1-1,TGTGCCAGTAGTCCTTGGACAGGGACGAACACTGAAGCTTTCTTT,CASSPWTGTNTEAFF
.,TRBV7-9,.,TRBJ1-5,TGTGCCAGCAGCTCGAAAAGCAATCAGCCCCAGCATTTT,CASSSKSNQPQHF
.,TRBV7-3,TRBD2,TRBJ2-5,TGTGCCAGCAGCAAGAGACTAGCGGAGTTATGGCAACGAGAGACCCAGTACTTC,CASSKRLAELWQRETQYF
.,TRBV28,.,TRBJ2-7,TGTGCCAGCAGTCCAAATCCCCTGTACGAGCAGTACTTC,CASSPNPLYEQYF
.,TRBV19,TRBD2,TRBJ2-5,TGTGCCAGTAGTGGGAGGGTTCGAGAGACCCAGTACTTC,CASSGRVRETQYF
once,TRBV7-3,.,TRBJ1-1,TGTGCCAGCAGCAACCGAGGTTTT,CASSNRGF
once,TRBV27,TRBD1,TRBJ1-4,TGTGCCAGCAGTCCAGAACAGGGGGGACTTAATGAAAAACTGTTTTTT,CASSPEQGGLNEKLFF
once,TRBV7-2,TRBD2,TRBJ2-3,TGTGCCAGCAGCTCACGGACTAGCAAGCCAGATACGCAGTATTTT,CASSSRTSKPDTQYF
.,TRBV20-1,TRBD1,TRBJ2-5,TGCAGTGCCTACACCGACAGGGTTAAGACCCAGTACTTC,CSAYTDRVKTQYF
.,TRBV7-9,.,TRBJ1-5,TGTGCCAGCAGCTACGACAGGAACAATCAGCCCCAGCATTTT,CASSYDRNNQPQHF
few,TRBV28,.,TRBJ2-7,TGTGCCAGTAACACTGGGGCCTACGAGCAGTACTTC,CASNTGAYEQYF
.,TRBV27,.,TRBJ2-5,TGTGCCAGCAGTAACAGAGACCAAGAGACCCAGTACTTC,CASSNRDQETQYF
.,TRBV3-1,.,TRBJ2-5,TGTGCCAGCAGCCAAGATCTTCAGACCCAGTACTTC,CASSQDLQTQYF